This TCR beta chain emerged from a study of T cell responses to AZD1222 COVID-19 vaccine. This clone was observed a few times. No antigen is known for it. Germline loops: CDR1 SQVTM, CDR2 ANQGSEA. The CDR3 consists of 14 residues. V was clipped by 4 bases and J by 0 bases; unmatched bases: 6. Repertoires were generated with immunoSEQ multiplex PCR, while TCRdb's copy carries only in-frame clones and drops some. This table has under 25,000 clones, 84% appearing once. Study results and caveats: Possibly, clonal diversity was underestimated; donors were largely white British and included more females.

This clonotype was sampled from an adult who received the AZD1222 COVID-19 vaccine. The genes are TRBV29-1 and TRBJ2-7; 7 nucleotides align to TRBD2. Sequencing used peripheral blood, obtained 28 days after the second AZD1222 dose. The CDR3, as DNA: TGCAGCGTTGGAGGCAGGACTAGCTCCTACGAGCAGTACTTC. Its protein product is CSVGGRTSSYEQYF.